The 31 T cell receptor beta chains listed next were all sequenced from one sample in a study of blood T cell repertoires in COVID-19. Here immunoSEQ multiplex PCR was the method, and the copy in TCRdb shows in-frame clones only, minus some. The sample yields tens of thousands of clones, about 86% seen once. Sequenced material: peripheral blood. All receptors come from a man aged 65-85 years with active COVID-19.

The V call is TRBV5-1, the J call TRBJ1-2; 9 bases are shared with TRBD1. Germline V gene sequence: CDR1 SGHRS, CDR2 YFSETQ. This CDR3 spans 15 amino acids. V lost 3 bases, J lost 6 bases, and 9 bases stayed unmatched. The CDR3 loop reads CASSYLTGGDDGYTF. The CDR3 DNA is TGCGCCAGCAGCTACCTCACAGGGGGCGATGATGGCTACACCTTC.

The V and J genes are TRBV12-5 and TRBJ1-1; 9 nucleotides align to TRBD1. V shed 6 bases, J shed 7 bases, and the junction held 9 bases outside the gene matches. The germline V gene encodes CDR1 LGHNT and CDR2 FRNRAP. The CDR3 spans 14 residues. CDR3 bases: TGTGCTAGTGGCCGTTTCGGGACAGGGAGTGAAGCTTTCTTT. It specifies CASGRFGTGSEAFF.

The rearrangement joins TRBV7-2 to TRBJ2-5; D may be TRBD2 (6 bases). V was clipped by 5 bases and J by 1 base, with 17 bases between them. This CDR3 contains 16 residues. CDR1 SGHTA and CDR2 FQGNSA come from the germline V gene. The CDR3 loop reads CASSRGTRVGQETQYF. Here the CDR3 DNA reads TGTGCCAGCAGCCGGGGGACCAGGGTCGGCCAAGAGACCCAGTACTTC.

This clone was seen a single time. The CDR3 DNA reads TGCGCCAGCAGCCGGGACAGGTCCTATGGCAATGAGCAGTTCTTC. Amino acids: CASSRDRSYGNEQFF. The rearrangement links TRBV5-1 to TRBJ2-1; 8 nucleotides agree with TRBD1. The CDR3 covers 15 residues. The germline gives CDR1 SGHRS, CDR2 YFSETQ. Losses at the gene ends were 4 bases for V and 6 bases for J; bases not matched to a gene: 9. The variable domain in full, completed from reference TRBV5-1 and TRBJ2-1, reads KAGVTQTPRYLIKTRGQQVTLSCSPISGHRSVSWYQQTPGQGLQFLFEYFSETQRNKGNFPGRFSGRQFSNSRSEMNVSTLELGDSALYLCASSRDRSYGNEQFFGPGTRLTVL.

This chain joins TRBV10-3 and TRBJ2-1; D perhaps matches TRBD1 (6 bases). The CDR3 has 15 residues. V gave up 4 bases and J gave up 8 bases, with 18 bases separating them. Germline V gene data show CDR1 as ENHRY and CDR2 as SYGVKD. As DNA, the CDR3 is TGTGCCATCAGTGCAAGGGATCAGGGGAACGATGAGCAGTTCTTC. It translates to CAISARDQGNDEQFF.

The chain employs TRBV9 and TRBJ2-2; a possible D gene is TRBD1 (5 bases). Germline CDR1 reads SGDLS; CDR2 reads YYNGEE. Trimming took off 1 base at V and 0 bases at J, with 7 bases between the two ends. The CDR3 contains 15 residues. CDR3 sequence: CASSVQGTNTGELFF. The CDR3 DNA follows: TGTGCCAGCAGCGTACAGGGTACGAACACCGGGGAGCTGTTTTTT.

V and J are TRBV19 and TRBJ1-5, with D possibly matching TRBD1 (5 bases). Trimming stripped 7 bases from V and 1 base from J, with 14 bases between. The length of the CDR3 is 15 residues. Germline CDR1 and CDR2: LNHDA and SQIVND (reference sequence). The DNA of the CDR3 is TGTGCCAGTACCCCCTCAGGGTTAAGCAATCAGCCCCAGCATTTT. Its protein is CASTPSGLSNQPQHF.

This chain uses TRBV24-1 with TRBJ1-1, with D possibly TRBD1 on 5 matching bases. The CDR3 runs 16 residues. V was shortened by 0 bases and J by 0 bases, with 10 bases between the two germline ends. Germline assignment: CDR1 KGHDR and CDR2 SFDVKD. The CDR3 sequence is CATSDLRGGLNTEAFF. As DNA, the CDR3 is TGTGCCACCAGTGATTTGAGGGGCGGCCTGAACACTGAAGCTTTCTTT.

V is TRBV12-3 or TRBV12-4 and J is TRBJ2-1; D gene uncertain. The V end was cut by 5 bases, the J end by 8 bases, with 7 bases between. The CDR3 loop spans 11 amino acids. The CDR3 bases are TGTGCCAGCAGTCCATTCCATGAGCAGTTCTTC. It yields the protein CASSPFHEQFF.

CDR3 region: CASSARDRSPPEQFF. The DNA of the CDR3 is TGTGCCAGCTCGGCCCGGGACAGGTCCCCTCCTGAGCAGTTCTTC. The genes are TRBV7-3 and TRBJ2-1, with 8 bases aligning to TRBD1. There are 15 residues in the CDR3. J was trimmed by 9 bases and V by 8 bases; bases with no gene match: 15. The germline V gene encodes CDR1 SGHTA and CDR2 FQGTGA.

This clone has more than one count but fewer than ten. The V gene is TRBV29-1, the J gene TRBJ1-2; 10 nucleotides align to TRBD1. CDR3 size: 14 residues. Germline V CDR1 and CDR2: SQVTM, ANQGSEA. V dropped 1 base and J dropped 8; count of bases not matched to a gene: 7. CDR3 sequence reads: CSVEVTGGAGGYTF. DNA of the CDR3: TGCAGCGTTGAAGTGACAGGGGGCGCAGGGGGCTACACCTTC. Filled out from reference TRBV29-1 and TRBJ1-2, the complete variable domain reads SAVISQKPSRDICQRGTSLTIQCQVDSQVTMMFWYRQQPGQSLTLIATANQGSEATYESGFVIDKFPISRPNLTFSTLTVSNMSPEDSSIYLCSVEVTGGAGGYTFGSGTRLTVV.

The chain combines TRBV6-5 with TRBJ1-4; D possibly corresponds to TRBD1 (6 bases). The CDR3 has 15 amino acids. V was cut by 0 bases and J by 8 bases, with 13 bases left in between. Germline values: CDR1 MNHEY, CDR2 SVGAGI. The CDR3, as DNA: TGTGCCAGCAGTTACTCGCAGGGGTTGGGGGAAAAACTGTTTTTT. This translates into CASSYSQGLGEKLFF.

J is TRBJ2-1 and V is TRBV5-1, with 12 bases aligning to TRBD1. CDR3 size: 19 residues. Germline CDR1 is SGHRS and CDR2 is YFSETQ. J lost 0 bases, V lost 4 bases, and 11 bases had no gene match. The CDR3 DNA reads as TGCGCCAGCAGCCGGGGGACAGGGGGCCTTGCGAGCTCCTACAATGAGCAGTTCTTC. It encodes CASSRGTGGLASSYNEQFF.

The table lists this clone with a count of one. The CDR3 DNA is TGTGCCATCAGTGAGCCAGGGGACAGGGTATCCTACGAGCAGTACTTC. Residues: CAISEPGDRVSYEQYF. The chain links TRBV10-3 to TRBJ2-7; 9 nucleotides line up with TRBD1. With 2 bases clipped from V and 1 base from J, the junction kept 6 bases outside the gene matches. The CDR3 loop spans 16 amino acids. Germline values: CDR1 ENHRY, CDR2 SYGVKD.

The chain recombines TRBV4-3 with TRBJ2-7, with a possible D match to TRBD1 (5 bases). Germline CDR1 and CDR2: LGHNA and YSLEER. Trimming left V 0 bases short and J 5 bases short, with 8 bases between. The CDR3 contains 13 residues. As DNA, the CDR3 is TGCGCCAGCAGCCAAGATTGGGGCCACGAGCAGTACTTC. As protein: CASSQDWGHEQYF.

CDR3 sequence reads: CSASQHAGYEQYF. The CDR3 region has the DNA TGCAGTGCTAGTCAACACGCGGGCTACGAGCAGTACTTC. This rearrangement joins TRBV20-1 to TRBJ2-7; tentative D call: TRBD2 (5 bases). Germline V gene sequence: CDR1 DFQATT, CDR2 SNEGSKA (reference sequence). The CDR3 consists of 13 residues. V was clipped by 3 bases and J by 3 bases, with 12 bases between them.

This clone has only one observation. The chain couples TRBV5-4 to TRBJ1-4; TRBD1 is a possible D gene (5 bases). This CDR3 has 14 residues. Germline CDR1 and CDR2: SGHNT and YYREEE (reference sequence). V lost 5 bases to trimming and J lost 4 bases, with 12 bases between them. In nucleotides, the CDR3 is TGTGCCAGCAGACGGGACGGGGGTAATGAAAAACTGTTTTTT. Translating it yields CASRRDGGNEKLFF.

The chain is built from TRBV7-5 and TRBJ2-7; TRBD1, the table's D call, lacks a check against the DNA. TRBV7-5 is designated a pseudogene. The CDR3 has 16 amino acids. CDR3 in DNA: TGTGTCAGAAGCCACCCCCGGACAGGAAGAACCTACGAGCAGTACTTC. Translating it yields CVRSHPRTGRTYEQYF.

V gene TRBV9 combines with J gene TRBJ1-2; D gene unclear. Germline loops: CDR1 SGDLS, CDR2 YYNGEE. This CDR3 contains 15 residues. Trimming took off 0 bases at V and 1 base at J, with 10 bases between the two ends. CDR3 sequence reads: CASSVEAEINYGYTF. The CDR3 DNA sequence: TGTGCCAGCAGCGTAGAGGCGGAAATTAACTATGGCTACACCTTC.

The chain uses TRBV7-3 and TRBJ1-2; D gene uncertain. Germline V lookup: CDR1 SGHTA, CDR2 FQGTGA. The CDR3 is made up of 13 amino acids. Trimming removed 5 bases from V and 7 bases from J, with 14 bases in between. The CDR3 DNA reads TGTGCCAGCAGCCCTAAGCGCGACGGTGGCTACACCTTC. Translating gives CASSPKRDGGYTF.

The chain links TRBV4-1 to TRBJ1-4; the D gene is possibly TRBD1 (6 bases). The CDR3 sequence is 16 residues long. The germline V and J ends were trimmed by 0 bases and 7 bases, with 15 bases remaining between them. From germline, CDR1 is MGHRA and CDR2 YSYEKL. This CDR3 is CASSQDSHRVGEKLFF. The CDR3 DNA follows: TGCGCCAGCAGCCAAGACTCCCACAGGGTTGGTGAAAAACTGTTTTTT.

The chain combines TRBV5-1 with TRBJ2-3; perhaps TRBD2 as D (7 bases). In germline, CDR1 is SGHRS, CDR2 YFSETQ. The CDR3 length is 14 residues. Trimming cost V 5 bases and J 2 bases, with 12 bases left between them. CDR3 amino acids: CASSWGGLTDTQYF. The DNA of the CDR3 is TGCGCCAGCAGTTGGGGGGGGCTCACAGATACGCAGTATTTT. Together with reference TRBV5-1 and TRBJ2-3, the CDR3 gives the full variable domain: KAGVTQTPRYLIKTRGQQVTLSCSPISGHRSVSWYQQTPGQGLQFLFEYFSETQRNKGNFPGRFSGRQFSNSRSEMNVSTLELGDSALYLCASSWGGLTDTQYFGPGTRLTVL.

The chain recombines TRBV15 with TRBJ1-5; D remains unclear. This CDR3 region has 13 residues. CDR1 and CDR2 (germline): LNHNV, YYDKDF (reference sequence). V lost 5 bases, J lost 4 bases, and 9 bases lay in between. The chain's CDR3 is CATSLDTNQPQHF. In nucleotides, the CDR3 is TGTGCCACCAGCTTAGACACAAATCAGCCCCAGCATTTT.

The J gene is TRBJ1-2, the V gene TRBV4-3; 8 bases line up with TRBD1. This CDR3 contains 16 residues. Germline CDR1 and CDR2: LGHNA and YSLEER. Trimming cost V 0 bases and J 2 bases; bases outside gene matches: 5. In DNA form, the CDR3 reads TGCGCCAGCAGCCAAGAACCAGGGGGCTTGAACTATGGCTACACCTTC. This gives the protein CASSQEPGGLNYGYTF.

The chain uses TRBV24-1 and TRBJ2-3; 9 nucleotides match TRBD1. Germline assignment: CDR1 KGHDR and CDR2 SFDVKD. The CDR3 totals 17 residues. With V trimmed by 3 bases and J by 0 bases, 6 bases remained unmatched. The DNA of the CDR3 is TGTGCCACCAGTGATACTGCCGGGACAGGGAGCACAGATACGCAGTATTTT. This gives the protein CATSDTAGTGSTDTQYF.

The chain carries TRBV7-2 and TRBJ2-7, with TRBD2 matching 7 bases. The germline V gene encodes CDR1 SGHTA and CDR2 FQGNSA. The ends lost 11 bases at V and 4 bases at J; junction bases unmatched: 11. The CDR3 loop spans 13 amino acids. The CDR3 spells CAGGVEGGYEQYF. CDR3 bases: TGTGCCGGGGGGGTCGAGGGTGGGTACGAGCAGTACTTC. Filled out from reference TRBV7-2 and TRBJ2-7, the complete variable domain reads GAGVSQSPSNKVTEKGKDVELRCDPISGHTALYWYRQSLGQGLEFLIYFQGNSAPDKSGLPSDRFSAERTGGSVSTLTIQRTQQEDSAVYLCAGGVEGGYEQYFGPGTRLTVT.

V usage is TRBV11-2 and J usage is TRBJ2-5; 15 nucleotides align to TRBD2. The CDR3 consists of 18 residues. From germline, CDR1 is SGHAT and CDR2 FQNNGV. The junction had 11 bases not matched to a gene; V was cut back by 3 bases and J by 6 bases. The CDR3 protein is CASSFWTSGGAKAQTQYF. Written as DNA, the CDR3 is TGTGCCAGCAGCTTCTGGACTAGCGGGGGGGCCAAGGCGCAGACCCAGTACTTC.

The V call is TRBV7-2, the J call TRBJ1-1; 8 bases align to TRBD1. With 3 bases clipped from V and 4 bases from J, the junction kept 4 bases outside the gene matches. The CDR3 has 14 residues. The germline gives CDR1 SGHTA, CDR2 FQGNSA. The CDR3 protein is CASSLAGGGTEAFF. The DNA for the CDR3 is TGTGCCAGCAGCTTGGCAGGGGGCGGCACTGAAGCTTTCTTT.

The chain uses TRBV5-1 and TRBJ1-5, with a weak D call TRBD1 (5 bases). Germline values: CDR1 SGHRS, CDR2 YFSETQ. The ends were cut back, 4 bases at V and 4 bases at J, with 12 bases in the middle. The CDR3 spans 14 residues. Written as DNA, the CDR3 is TGCGCCAGCAGCACCGGACAAGGAAATCAGCCCCAGCATTTT. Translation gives CASSTGQGNQPQHF.

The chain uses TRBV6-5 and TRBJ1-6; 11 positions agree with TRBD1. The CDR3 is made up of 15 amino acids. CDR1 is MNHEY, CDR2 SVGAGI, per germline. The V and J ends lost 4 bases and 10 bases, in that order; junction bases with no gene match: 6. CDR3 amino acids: CASSFSGTGGSPLHF. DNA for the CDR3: TGTGCCAGCAGTTTTTCCGGGACAGGGGGGTCACCCCTCCACTTT.

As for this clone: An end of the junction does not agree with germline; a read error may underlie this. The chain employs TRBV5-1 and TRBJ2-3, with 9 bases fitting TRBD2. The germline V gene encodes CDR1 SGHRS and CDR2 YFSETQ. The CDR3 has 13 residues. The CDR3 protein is CASSSEVAGARLF. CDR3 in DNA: TGCGCCAGCAGCTCGGAGGTAGCGGGGGCACGACTTTTT. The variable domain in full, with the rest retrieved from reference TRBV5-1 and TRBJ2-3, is KAGVTQTPRYLIKTRGQQVTLSCSPISGHRSVSWYQQTPGQGLQFLFEYFSETQRNKGNFPGRFSGRQFSNSRSEMNVSTLELGDSALYLCASSSEVAGARLFGPGTRLTVL.